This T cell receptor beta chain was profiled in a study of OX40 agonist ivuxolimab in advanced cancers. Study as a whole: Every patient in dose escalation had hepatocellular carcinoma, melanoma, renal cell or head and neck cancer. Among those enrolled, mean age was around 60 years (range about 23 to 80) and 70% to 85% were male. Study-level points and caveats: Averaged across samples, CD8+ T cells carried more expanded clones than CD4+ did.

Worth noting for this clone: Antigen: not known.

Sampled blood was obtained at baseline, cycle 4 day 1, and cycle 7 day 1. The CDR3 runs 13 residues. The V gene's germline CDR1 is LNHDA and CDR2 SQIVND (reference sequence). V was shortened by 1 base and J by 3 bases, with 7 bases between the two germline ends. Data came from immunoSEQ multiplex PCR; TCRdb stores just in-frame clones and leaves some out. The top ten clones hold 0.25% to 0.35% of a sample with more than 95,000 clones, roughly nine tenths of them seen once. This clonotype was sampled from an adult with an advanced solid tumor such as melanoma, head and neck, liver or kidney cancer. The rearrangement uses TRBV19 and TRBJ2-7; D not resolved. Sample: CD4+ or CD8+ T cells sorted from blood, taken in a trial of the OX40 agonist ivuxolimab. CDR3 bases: TGTGCCAGTAGTATAGGGCGGCGCTACGAGCAGTACTTC. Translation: CASSIGRRYEQYF.